The clone carrying this T cell receptor beta chain was detected a few times. Antigen unknown. Making the TCR beta libraries involved quantitative 5'-RACE with molecular barcodes. MiXCR, applied by TCRdb to the 5' RACE reads, yields one record per CDR3 protein. In the table there are 310,000 or so distinct CDR3 sequences, 15% to 25% of which are singletons. V gave up 4 bases and J gave up 8 bases; unmatched junction bases: 10. The CDR3 extends over 15 amino acids. These data come from a study of CD8 T cells in ankylosing spondylitis. Study-wide results and limits: Disease-linked clones bore a CD8+ phenotype, appearing relatively rarely in peripheral blood. There were earlier reports of some motif variants in reactive arthritis synovial fluid and blood. Significant enrichment of disease-linked clones was reportedly seen in matched ankylosing spondylitis synovial fluid.

The TCR originated in a male donor with ankylosing spondylitis or in good health (not recorded which). V and J are TRBV12-3 or TRBV12-4 and TRBJ2-1; 8 positions match TRBD2. The sequenced sample was blood, either unsorted or a sorted T cell fraction (not recorded which). The CDR3 protein is CASSSRGGLGDEQFF. Written as DNA, the CDR3 is TGTGCCAGCAGTTCCCGGGGGGGGCTCGGCGATGAGCAGTTCTTC.